The following is a T cell receptor beta chain sequence with its context. No antigen is known for it. Timing groups of about 4 and about 12 weeks for second doses were pooled. TCRdb's copy holds only in-frame clones and misses some; the assay was immunoSEQ multiplex PCR. This table has about 59,000 clones, approximately 92% appearing once. The sample originates from a study of T cell responses to AZD1222 COVID-19 vaccine. The study, taken as a whole, reports: Rises in breadth and depth of Spike-specific TCRs came after two AZD1222 doses. After the peak T cell response, and only then, were repertoires sampled. The study identified only 6 or 7 AZD1222 recipients as seropositive at baseline.

The CDR3 is made up of 14 amino acids. Germline CDR1 reads LNHDA; CDR2 reads SQIVND (reference sequence). The V end lost 5 bases, the J end lost 4 bases, and 13 bases lay between the germline ends. The TCR comes from an adult who received the AZD1222 COVID-19 vaccine. Here the sequenced sample was peripheral blood, taken 28 days after the second AZD1222 dose. The chain joins TRBV19 to TRBJ2-3; no clear D gene. The CDR3 here is CASSGPGRADTQYF. The CDR3 nucleotides read TGTGCCAGTAGTGGTCCGGGTCGGGCAGATACGCAGTATTTT.